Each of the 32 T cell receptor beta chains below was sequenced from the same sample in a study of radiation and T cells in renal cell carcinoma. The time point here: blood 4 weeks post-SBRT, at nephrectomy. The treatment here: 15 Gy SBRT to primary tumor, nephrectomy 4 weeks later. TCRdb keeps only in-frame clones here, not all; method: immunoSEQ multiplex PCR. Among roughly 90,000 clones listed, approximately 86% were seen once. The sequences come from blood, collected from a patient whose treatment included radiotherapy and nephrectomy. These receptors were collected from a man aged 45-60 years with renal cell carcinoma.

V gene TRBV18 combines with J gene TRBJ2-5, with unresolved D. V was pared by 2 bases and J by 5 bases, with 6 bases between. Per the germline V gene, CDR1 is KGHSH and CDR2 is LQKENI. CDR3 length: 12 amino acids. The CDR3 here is CASSPVEETQYF. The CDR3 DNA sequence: TGTGCCAGCTCACCAGTAGAGGAGACCCAGTACTTC.

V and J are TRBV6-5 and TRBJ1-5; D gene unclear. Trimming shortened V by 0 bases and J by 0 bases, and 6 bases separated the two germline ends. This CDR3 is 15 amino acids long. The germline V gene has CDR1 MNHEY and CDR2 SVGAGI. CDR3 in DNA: TGTGCCAGCAGTTACTCAGAAGATAGCAATCAGCCCCAGCATTTT. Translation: CASSYSEDSNQPQHF.

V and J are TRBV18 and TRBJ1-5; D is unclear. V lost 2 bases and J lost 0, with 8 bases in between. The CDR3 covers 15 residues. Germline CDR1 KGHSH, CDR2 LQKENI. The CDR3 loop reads CASSPAVNSNQPQHF. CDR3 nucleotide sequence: TGTGCCAGCTCACCAGCGGTAAATAGCAATCAGCCCCAGCATTTT.

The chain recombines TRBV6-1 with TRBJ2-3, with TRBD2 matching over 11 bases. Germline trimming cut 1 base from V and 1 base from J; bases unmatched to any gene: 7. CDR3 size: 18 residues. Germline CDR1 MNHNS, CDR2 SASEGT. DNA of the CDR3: TGTGCCAGCAGTGAAGAGATACTAGCGGGGGCTGGCACAGATACGCAGTATTTT. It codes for CASSEEILAGAGTDTQYF.

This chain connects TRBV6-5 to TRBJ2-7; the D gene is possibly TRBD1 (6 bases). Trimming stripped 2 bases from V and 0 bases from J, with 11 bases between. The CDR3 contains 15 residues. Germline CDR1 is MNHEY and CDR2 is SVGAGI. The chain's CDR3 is CASSYSGDTSYEQYF. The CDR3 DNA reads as TGTGCCAGCAGTTACAGTGGGGACACCTCCTACGAGCAGTACTTC.

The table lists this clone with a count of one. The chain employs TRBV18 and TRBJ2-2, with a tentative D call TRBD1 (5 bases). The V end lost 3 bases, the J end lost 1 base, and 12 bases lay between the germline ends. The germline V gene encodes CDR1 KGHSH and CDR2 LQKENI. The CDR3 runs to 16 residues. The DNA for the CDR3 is TGTGCCAGCTCACCTATAACAGGCGAGAACACCGGGGAGCTGTTTTTT. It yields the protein CASSPITGENTGELFF.

The CDR3 here is CASSRTLGYTF. The CDR3 coding sequence is TGTGCCAGCAGCCGAACTTTGGGCTACACCTTC. This rearrangement joins TRBV28 to TRBJ1-2; D gene uncertain. CDR3 length equals 11 residues. The V end lost 6 bases, the J end lost 8 bases, and 10 bases lay between the germline ends. Germline assignment: CDR1 MDHEN and CDR2 SYDVKM.

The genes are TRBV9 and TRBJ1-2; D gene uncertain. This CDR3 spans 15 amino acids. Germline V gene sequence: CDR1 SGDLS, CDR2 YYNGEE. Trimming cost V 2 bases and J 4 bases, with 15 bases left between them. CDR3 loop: CASSVGVSILYGYTF. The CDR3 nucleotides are TGTGCCAGCAGCGTTGGGGTCTCCATCCTCTATGGCTACACCTTC.

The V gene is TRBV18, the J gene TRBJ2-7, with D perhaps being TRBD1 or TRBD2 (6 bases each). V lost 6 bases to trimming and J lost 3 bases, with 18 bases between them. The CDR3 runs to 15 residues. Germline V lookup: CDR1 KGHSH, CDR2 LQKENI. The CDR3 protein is CASSLGQGTDYEQYF. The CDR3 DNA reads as TGTGCCAGCTCCCTCGGGCAGGGGACTGACTACGAGCAGTACTTC. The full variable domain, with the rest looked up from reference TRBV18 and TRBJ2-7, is NAGVMQNPRHLVRRRGQEARLRCSPMKGHSHVYWYRQLPEEGLKFMVYLQKENIIDESGMPKERFSAEFPKEGPSILRIQQVVRGDSAAYFCASSLGQGTDYEQYFGPGTRLTVT.

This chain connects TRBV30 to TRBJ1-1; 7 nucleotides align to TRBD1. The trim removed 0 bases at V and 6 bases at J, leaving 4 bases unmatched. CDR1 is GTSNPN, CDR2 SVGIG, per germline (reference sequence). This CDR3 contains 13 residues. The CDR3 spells CAWSVDRVAEAFF. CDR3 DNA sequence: TGTGCCTGGAGTGTAGACAGGGTCGCTGAAGCTTTCTTT. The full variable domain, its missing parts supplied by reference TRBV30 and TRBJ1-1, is SQTIHQWPATLVQPVGSPLSLECTVEGTSNPNLYWYRQAAGRGLQLLFYSVGIGQISSEVPQNLSASRPQDRQFILSSKKLLLSDSGFYLCAWSVDRVAEAFFGQGTRLTVV.

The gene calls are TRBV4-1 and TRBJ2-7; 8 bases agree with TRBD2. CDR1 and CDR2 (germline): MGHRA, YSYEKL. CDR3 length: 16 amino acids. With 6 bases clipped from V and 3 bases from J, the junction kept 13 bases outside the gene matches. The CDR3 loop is CASSPISGESHYEQYF. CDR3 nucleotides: TGCGCCAGCAGTCCAATTAGCGGGGAATCCCACTACGAGCAGTACTTC.

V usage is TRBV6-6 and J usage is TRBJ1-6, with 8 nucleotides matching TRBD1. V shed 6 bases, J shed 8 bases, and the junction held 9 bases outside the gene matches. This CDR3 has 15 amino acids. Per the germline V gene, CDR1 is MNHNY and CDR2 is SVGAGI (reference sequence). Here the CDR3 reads CASSPQVTGDSPLHF. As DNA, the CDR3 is TGTGCCAGCAGCCCTCAGGTGACAGGGGATTCACCCCTCCACTTT.

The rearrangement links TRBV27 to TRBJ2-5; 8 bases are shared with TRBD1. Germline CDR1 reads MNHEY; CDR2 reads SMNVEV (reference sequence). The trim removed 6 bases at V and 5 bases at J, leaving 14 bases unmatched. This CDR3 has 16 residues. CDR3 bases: TGTGCCAGCAGCCCACCGGACAGGGTTTTAGGGGAGACCCAGTACTTC. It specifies CASSPPDRVLGETQYF.

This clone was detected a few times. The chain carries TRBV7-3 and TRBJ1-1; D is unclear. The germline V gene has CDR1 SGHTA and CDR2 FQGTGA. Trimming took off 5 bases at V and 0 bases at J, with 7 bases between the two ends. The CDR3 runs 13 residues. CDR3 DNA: TGTGCCAGCAGCGTGCAAATGAACACTGAAGCTTTCTTT. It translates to CASSVQMNTEAFF.

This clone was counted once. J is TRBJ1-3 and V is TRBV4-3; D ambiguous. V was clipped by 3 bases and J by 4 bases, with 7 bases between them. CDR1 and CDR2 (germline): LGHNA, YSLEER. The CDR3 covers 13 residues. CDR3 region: CASSQMEGNTIYF. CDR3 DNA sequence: TGCGCCAGCAGCCAGATGGAGGGAAACACCATATATTTT.

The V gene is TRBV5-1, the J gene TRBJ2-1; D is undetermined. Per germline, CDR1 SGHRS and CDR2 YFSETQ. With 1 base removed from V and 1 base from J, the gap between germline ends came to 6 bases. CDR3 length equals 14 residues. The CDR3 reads CASSLRVSYNEQFF. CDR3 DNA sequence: TGCGCCAGCAGCTTGAGGGTTTCCTACAATGAGCAGTTCTTC.

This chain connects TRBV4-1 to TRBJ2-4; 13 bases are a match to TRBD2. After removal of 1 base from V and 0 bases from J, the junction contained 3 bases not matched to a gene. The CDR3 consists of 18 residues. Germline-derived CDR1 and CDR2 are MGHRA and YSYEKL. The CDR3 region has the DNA TGCGCCAGCAGCCAAGGACTAGCGGGGGGCAAAGCCAAAAACATTCAGTACTTC. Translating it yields CASSQGLAGGKAKNIQYF.

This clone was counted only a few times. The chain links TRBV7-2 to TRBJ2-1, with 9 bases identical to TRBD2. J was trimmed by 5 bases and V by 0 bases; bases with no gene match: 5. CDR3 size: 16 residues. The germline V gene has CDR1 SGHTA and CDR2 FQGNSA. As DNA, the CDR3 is TGTGCCAGCAGCTTAGCTAGCGGGAGCAGGAACAATGAGCAGTTCTTC. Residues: CASSLASGSRNNEQFF.

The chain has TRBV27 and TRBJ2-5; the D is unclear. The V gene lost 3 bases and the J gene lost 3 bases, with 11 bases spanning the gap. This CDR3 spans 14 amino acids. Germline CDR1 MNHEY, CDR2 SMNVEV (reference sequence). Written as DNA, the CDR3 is TGTGCCAGCAGTTTTACGTGGAACGAAGAGACCCAGTACTTC. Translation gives CASSFTWNEETQYF.

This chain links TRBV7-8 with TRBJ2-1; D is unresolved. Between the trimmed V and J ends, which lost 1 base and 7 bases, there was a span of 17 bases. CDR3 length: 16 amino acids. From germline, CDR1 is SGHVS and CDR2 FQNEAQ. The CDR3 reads CASSLGASWTGNEQFF. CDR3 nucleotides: TGTGCCAGCAGCTTAGGCGCGAGCTGGACCGGGAATGAGCAGTTCTTC.

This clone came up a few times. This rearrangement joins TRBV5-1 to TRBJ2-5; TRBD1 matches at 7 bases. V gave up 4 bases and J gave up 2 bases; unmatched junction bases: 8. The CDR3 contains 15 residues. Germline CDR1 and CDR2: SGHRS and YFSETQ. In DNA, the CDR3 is TGCGCCAGCAGCGTGACAGGGACCTCACAAGAGACCCAGTACTTC. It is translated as CASSVTGTSQETQYF.

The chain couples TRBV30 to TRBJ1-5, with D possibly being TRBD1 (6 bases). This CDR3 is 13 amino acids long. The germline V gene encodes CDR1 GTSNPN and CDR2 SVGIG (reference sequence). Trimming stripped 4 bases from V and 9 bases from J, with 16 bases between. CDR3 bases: TGTGCCTGGAACGGACAGAATGATCGGCCCCAGCATTTT. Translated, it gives CAWNGQNDRPQHF.

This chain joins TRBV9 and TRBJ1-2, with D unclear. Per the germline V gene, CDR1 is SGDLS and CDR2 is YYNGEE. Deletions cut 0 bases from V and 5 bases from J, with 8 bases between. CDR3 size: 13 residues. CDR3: CASSVASGYGYTF. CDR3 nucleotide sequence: TGTGCCAGCAGCGTAGCTTCGGGGTATGGCTACACCTTC.

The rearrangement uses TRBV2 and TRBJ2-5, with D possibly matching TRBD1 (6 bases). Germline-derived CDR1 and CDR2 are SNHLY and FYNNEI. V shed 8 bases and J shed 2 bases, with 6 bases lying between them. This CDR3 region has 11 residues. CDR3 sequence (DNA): TGTGCCAGCGACAGGCAAGAGACCCAGTACTTC. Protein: CASDRQETQYF. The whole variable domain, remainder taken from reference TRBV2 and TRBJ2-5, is EPEVTQTPSHQVTQMGQEVILRCVPISNHLYFYWYRQILGQKVEFLVSFYNNEISEKSEIFDDQFSVERPDGSNFTLKIRSTKLEDSAMYFCASDRQETQYFGPGTRLLVL.

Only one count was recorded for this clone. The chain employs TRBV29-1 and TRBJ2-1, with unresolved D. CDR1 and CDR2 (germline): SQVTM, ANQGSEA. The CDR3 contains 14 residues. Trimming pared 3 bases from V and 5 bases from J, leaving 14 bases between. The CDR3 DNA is TGCAGCGTTGATAATCATCTGCAAAACAATGAGCAGTTCTTC. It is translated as CSVDNHLQNNEQFF.

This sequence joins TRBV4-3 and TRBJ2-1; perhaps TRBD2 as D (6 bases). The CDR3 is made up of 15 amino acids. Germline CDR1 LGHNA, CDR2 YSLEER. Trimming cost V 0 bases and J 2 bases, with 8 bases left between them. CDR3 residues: CASSQDWGAYNEQFF. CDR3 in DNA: TGCGCCAGCAGCCAAGATTGGGGGGCCTACAATGAGCAGTTCTTC.

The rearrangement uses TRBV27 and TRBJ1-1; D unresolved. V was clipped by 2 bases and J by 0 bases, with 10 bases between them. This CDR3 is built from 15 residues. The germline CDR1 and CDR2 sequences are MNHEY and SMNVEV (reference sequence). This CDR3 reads CASSLKGFMNTEAFF. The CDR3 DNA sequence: TGTGCCAGCAGTTTAAAGGGTTTTATGAACACTGAAGCTTTCTTT.

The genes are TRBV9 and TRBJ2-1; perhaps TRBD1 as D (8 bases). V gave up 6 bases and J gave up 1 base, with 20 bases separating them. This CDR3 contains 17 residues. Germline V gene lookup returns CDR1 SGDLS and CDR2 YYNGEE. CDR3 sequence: CASTRGPGGGSYNEQFF. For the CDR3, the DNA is TGTGCCAGCACCAGGGGGCCTGGCGGGGGTTCCTACAATGAGCAGTTCTTC.

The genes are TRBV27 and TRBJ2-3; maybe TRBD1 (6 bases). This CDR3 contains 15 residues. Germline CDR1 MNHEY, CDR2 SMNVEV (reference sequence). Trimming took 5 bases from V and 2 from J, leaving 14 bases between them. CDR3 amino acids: CASSERGQITDTQYF. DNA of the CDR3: TGTGCCAGCAGTGAGAGAGGACAGATCACAGATACGCAGTATTTT.

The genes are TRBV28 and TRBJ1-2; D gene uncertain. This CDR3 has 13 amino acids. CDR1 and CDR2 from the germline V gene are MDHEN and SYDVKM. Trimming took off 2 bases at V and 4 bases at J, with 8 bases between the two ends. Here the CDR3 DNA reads TGTGCCAGCAGTTTAGAGGTTGTCTATGGCTACACCTTC. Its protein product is CASSLEVVYGYTF.

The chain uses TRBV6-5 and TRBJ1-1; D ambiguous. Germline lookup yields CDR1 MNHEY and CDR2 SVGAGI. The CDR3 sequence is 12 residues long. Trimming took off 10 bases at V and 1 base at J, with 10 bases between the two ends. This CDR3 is CATTNQNTEAFF. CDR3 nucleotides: TGTGCCACGACAAACCAGAACACTGAAGCTTTCTTT.

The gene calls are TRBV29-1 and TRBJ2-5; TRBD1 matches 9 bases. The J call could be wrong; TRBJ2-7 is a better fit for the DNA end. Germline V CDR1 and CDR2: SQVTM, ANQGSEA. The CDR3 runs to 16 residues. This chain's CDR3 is CSVEVRGQGSSYEQYF. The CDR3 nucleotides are TGCAGCGTTGAAGTCAGAGGACAGGGGAGCTCCTACGAGCAGTACTTC.